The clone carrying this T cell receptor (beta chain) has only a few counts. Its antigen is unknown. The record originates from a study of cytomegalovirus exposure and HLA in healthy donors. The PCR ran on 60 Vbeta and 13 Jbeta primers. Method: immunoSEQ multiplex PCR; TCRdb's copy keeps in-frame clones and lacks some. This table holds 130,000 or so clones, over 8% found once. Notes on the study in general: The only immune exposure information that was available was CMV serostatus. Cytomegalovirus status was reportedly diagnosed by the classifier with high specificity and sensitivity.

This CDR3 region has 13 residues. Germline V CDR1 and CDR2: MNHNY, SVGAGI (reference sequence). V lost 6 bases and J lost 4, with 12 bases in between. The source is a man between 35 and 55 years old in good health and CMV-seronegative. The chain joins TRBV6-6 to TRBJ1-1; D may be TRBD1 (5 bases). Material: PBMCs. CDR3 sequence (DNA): TGTGCCAGCAGCAGACAGAGACGCACTGAAGCTTTCTTT. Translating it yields CASSRQRRTEAFF.